The TCR beta chain described here comes from a study of T cell therapy after organ transplantation. Across the study: Expansion used a peptide pool of 30 HLA class I and II CMV epitopes. After therapy, patients were monitored for about 29 weeks.

As for this clone: Its antigen is undetermined.

Time point described: 20-29 weeks after completion of therapy. Assay used: immunoSEQ multiplex PCR; TCRdb lists only in-frame clones, some missing. The sample records over 20,000 clones, 84% being singletons. With 7 bases removed from V and 5 bases from J, the gap between germline ends came to 20 bases. Germline V CDR1 and CDR2: MNHNS, SASEGT. The CDR3 contains 15 residues. This specimen was CD8+ T cells from blood, taken after autologous CMV-specific T cell therapy. J is TRBJ1-1 and V is TRBV6-1, with D possibly matching TRBD1 (6 bases). This receptor was identified in a human patient who had received a solid organ transplant and had CMV disease. Some T cells here may be from the graft donor. The CDR3 bases are TGTGCCAGCATCCTCAGGGGTGGTCTGGGAACTGAAGCTTTCTTT. This codes for CASILRGGLGTEAFF.